Listed here are 4 T cell receptor beta chains from one sample, sequenced in a study of T-cell memory formation after mild COVID-19. One entry per CDR3 protein results from TCRdb running MiXCR on the 5' RACE reads. Counted here are roughly 150,000 distinct CDR3 sequences, approximately 12% occurring once; the ten biggest clones make up about 3.3%. Sequencing used PBMCs or a T cell subset sorted from them (not recorded which). The receptors shown here come from a young man who had mild COVID-19 (a few samples of this study predate the infection). Cell type and time point are not known.

This clonotype was seen more than once but under ten times. The chain has TRBV28 and TRBJ1-3; D is possibly TRBD1 (6 bases). The CDR3 has 13 residues. The V gene lost 6 bases and the J gene lost 4 bases, with 10 bases spanning the gap. Germline V gene data show CDR1 as MDHEN and CDR2 as SYDVKM. For the CDR3, the DNA is TGTGCCAGCAGGGACAGCGTGGGAAACACCATATATTTT. Encoded protein: CASRDSVGNTIYF.

This chain joins TRBV20-1 and TRBJ2-7; either TRBD1 or TRBD2 may fit D (5 bases each). There are 15 residues in the CDR3. Germline V gene lookup returns CDR1 DFQATT and CDR2 SNEGSKA (reference sequence). Trimming took 3 bases from V and 3 from J, leaving 18 bases between them. CDR3 DNA sequence: TGCAGTGCTAGTTTCGGGGCACTAGGGAGCTACGAGCAGTACTTC. This encodes CSASFGALGSYEQYF.

For the CDR3, the DNA is TGTGCCAGCAGCCAGACGGGGAGCAGAACCGGGGAGCTGTTTTTT. Amino acids: CASSQTGSRTGELFF. This chain connects TRBV11-3 to TRBJ2-2, with D tentatively TRBD2 (5 bases). V was clipped by 5 bases and J by 5 bases, with 15 bases between them. The germline V gene has CDR1 SGHNT and CDR2 YENEEA. This CDR3 has 15 amino acids.

The CDR3 nucleotides read TGTGCCAGCAGCTCAGGGGGGGGGCCGGTAGATACGCAGTATTTT. Translating it yields CASSSGGGPVDTQYF. The chain combines TRBV28 with TRBJ2-3; D might be TRBD1 or TRBD2, each matching 7 bases. V was trimmed by 6 bases and J by 5 bases, leaving 18 bases between them. This CDR3 has 15 amino acids. Per germline, CDR1 MDHEN and CDR2 SYDVKM.